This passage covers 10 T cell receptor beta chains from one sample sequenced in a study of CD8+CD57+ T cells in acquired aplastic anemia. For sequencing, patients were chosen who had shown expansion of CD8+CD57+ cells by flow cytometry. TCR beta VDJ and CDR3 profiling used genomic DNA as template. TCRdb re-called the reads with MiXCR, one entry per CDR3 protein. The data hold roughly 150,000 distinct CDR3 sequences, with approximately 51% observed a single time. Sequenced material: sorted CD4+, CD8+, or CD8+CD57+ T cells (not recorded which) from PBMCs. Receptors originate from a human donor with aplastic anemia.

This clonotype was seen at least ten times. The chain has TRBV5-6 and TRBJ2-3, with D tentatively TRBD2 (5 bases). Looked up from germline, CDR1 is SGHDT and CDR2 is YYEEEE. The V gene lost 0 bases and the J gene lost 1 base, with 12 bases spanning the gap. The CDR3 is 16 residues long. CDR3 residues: CASSLGLADGTDTQYF. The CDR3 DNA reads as TGTGCCAGCAGCTTGGGTCTAGCTGACGGCACAGATACGCAGTATTTT.

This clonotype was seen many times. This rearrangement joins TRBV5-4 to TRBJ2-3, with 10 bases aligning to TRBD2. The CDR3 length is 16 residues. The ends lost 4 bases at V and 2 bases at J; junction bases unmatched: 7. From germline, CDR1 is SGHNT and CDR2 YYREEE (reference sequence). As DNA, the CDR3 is TGTGCCAGCAGCACACCGAGCGGGAGGGTCACAGATACGCAGTATTTT. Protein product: CASSTPSGRVTDTQYF.

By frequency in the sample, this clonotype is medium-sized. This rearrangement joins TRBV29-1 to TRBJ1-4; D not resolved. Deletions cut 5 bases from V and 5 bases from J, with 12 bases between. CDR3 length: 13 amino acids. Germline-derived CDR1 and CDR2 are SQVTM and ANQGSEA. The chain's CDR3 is CSVQGNGNEKLFF. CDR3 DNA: TGCAGCGTTCAAGGAAACGGAAATGAAAAACTGTTTTTT.

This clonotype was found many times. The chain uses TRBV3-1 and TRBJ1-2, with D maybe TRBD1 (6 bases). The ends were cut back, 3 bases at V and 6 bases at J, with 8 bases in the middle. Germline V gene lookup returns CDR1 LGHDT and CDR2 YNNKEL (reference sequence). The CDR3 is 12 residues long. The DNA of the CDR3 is TGTGCCAGCAGCCACCAGGGGAATGGCTACACCTTC. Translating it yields CASSHQGNGYTF.

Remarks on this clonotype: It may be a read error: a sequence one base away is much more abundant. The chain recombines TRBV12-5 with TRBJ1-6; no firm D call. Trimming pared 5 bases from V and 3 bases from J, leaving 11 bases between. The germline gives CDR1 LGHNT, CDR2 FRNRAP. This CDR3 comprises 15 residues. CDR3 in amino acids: CASGPTDGYNSPLHF. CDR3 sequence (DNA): TGTGCTAGTGGTCCCACGGACGGCTATAATTCACCCCTCCACTTT.

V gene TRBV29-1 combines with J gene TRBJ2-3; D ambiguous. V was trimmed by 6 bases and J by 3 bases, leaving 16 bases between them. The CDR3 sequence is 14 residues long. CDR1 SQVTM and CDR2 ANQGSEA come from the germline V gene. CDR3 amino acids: CSVGRAGRTDTQYF. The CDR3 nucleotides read TGCAGCGTCGGAAGGGCTGGCCGAACAGATACGCAGTATTTT.

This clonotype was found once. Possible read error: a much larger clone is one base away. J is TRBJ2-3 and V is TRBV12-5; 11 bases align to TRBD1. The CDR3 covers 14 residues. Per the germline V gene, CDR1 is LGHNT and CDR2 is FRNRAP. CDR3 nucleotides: TGTGCTAGTGGGGGGACAGGGGGAACAGATACGCAGTGTTTT. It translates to CASGGTGGTDTQCF. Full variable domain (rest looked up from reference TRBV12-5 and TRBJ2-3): DARVTQTPRHKVTEMGQEVTMRCQPILGHNTVFWYRQTMMQGLELLAYFRNRAPLDDSGMPKDRFSAEMPDATLATLKIQPSEPRDSAVYFCASGGTGGTDTQCFGPGTRLTVL.

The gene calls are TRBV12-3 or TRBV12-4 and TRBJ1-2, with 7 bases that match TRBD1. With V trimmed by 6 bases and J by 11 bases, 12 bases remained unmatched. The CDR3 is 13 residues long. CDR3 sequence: CASSPDRELGYTF. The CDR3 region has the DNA TGTGCCAGCAGCCCTGACAGGGAGCTAGGGTACACCTTC.

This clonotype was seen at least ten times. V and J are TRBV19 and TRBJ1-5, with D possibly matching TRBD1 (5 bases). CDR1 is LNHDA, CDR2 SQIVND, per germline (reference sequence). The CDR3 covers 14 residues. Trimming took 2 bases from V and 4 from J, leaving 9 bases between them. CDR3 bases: TGTGCCAGTAGTATAATGGGACCAAATCAGCCCCAGCATTTT. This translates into CASSIMGPNQPQHF.

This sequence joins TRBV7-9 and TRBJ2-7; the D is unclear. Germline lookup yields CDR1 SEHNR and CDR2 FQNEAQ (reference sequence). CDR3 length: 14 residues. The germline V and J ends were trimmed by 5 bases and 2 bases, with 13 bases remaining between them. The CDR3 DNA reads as TGTGCCAGCAGCCCTCCTGGGCAGCCCTACGAGCAGTACTTC. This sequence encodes CASSPPGQPYEQYF.